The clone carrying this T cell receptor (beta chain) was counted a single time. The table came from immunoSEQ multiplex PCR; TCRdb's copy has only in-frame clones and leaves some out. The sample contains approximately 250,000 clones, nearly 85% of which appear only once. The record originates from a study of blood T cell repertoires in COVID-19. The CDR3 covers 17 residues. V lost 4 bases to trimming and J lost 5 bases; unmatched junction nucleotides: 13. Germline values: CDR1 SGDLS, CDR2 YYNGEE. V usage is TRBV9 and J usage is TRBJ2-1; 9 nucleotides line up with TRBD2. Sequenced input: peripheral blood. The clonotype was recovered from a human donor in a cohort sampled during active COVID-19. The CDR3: CASSSRPGSSGDNEQFF. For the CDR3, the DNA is TGTGCCAGCAGCTCCCGCCCGGGGTCTAGCGGGGACAATGAGCAGTTCTTC.